The 27 T cell receptor beta chains in this list originate from one sample, sequenced in a study of blood T cell repertoires in COVID-19. Data came from immunoSEQ multiplex PCR; TCRdb stores just in-frame clones and leaves some out. Seen here are about 59,000 clones, roughly 70% observed once, and the top ten hold over 11%. The sample was peripheral blood. These receptors were obtained from a woman aged 65 to 85 with acute or convalescent COVID-19.

For the CDR3, the DNA is TGTGCCAGCAGCTTAGAGATAGCAGGGGTCACCGGGGAGCTGTTTTTT. Amino acid sequence: CASSLEIAGVTGELFF. The chain has TRBV7-6 and TRBJ2-2, with D tentatively TRBD1 (6 bases). V was clipped by 1 base and J by 4 bases, with 13 bases between them. The CDR3 is 16 residues long. Looked up from germline, CDR1 is SGHVS and CDR2 is FNYEAQ.

The gene calls are TRBV9 and TRBJ1-2; no clear D gene. The germline CDR1 and CDR2 sequences are SGDLS and YYNGEE. The V gene lost 0 bases and the J gene lost 2 bases, with 17 bases spanning the gap. The CDR3 sequence is 17 residues long. This CDR3 is CASSVDGRITGNYGYTF. The CDR3 region has the DNA TGTGCCAGCAGCGTAGACGGCAGGATAACGGGAAACTATGGCTACACCTTC.

The chain recombines TRBV19 with TRBJ1-6; a weak D match, TRBD1 (5 bases). The CDR3 sequence is 12 residues long. V was trimmed by 4 bases and J by 10 bases, leaving 8 bases between them. Germline V gives CDR1 LNHDA, CDR2 SQIVND (reference sequence). CDR3 bases: TGTGCCAGTAGTACCCAGGGCTCACCCCTCCACTTT. Encoded protein: CASSTQGSPLHF.

The V gene is TRBV10-3, the J gene TRBJ1-1, with no clear D. The germline gives CDR1 ENHRY, CDR2 SYGVKD. With 8 bases removed from V and 1 base from J, the gap between germline ends came to 8 bases. This CDR3 is 12 amino acids long. CDR3 in amino acids: CAIGRENTEAFF. The CDR3 DNA sequence: TGTGCCATCGGGAGGGAGAACACTGAAGCTTTCTTT.

As concerns this clone: Germline is not matched at one junction end, which may reflect a read error. The chain couples TRBV7-7 to TRBJ2-1, with a weak D call TRBD1 (6 bases). The germline V gene encodes CDR1 SSHAT and CDR2 FNYEAQ (reference sequence). The CDR3 extends over 16 amino acids. The CDR3 loop reads CASSLGQGIPYNEQFF. In DNA, the CDR3 is TGTGCTAGCAGCTTAGGGCAGGGGATACCCTACAATGAGCAGTTCTTC.

The chain couples TRBV4-1 to TRBJ2-3; TRBD2 matches 12 bases. Losses at the gene ends were 3 bases for V and 6 bases for J; bases not matched to a gene: 10. The CDR3 is made up of 17 amino acids. Per germline, CDR1 MGHRA and CDR2 YSYEKL. The CDR3 sequence is CASSQDGLAGTHDTQYF. The CDR3 DNA reads as TGCGCCAGCAGCCAGGATGGACTAGCGGGGACCCACGATACGCAGTATTTT.

The table lists this clone with a count of one. The chain couples TRBV28 to TRBJ2-3; 7 bases are shared with TRBD1. Germline values: CDR1 MDHEN, CDR2 SYDVKM. This CDR3 region has 11 residues. The junction had 8 bases not matched to a gene; V was cut back by 6 bases and J by 14 bases. The DNA of the CDR3 is TGTGCCAGCAGGACAGGGTATGGCTTGTATTTT. Its protein is CASRTGYGLYF.

This sequence joins TRBV5-1 and TRBJ2-3; maybe TRBD1 (5 bases). Germline loops: CDR1 SGHRS, CDR2 YFSETQ. CDR3 length: 15 amino acids. Trimming removed 4 bases at V and 6 bases at J, with 18 bases between. The DNA of the CDR3 is TGCGCCAGCAGCCCCCTCGACTTGGGGCGGGATACGCAGTATTTT. It codes for CASSPLDLGRDTQYF.

The chain combines TRBV7-6 with TRBJ2-7; D is uncertain. CDR1 and CDR2 (germline): SGHVS, FNYEAQ. V lost 5 bases, J lost 0 bases, and 8 bases lay in between. This CDR3 is 13 amino acids long. The CDR3 DNA follows: TGTGCCAGCAGCCCCCCGAGCTCCTACGAGCAGTACTTC. It is translated as CASSPPSSYEQYF.

In this sample, this clone turned up a few times. The chain is built from TRBV5-6 and TRBJ2-2; the D gene is possibly TRBD1 (6 bases). Between the trimmed V and J ends, which lost 6 bases and 6 bases, there was a span of 21 bases. Germline V lookup: CDR1 SGHDT, CDR2 YYEEEE. The CDR3 covers 16 residues. Here the CDR3 reads CASIRRDMGFAGELFF. CDR3 bases: TGTGCCAGCATCAGACGGGACATGGGGTTCGCCGGGGAGCTGTTTTTT.

This clone was observed a handful of times. This chain links TRBV3-1 (or the pseudogene TRBV3-2) with TRBJ2-3, with unresolved D. This CDR3 contains 13 residues. Trimming stripped 4 bases from V and 3 bases from J, with 8 bases between. CDR1 and CDR2 from the germline V gene are LGHDT and YNNKEL (reference sequence). The CDR3 region is CASSLSLTDTQYF. The CDR3 bases are TGTGCCAGCAGCCTATCCCTGACAGATACGCAGTATTTT.

This CDR3 is CAWTPRGVLYTDTQYF. DNA for the CDR3: TGTGCCTGGACCCCCAGGGGGGTCCTCTACACAGATACGCAGTATTTT. The rearrangement joins TRBV30 to TRBJ2-3; D possibly corresponds to TRBD1 (7 bases). V was pared by 4 bases and J by 2 bases, with 19 bases between. The germline V gene encodes CDR1 GTSNPN and CDR2 SVGIG (reference sequence). The CDR3 covers 16 residues.

The V gene is TRBV11-2, the J gene TRBJ1-1, with D uncertain. V gave up 5 bases and J gave up 3 bases, with 16 bases separating them. The CDR3 contains 15 residues. CDR1 SGHAT and CDR2 FQNNGV come from the germline V gene. The CDR3 DNA is TGTGCCAGCAGCCCTAACGGGGTGTTGGACACTGAAGCTTTCTTT. Translating it yields CASSPNGVLDTEAFF.

The CDR3: CASSLGTGNYGYTF. The CDR3 coding sequence is TGTGCCAGCAGTTTAGGGACAGGGAACTATGGCTACACCTTC. V gene TRBV28 combines with J gene TRBJ1-2; TRBD1 aligns across 9 bases. V shed 2 bases, J shed 2 bases, and the junction held 0 bases outside the gene matches. CDR3 size: 14 residues. Germline lookup yields CDR1 MDHEN and CDR2 SYDVKM.

The chain combines TRBV5-1 with TRBJ2-3; 10 nucleotides align to TRBD2. In germline, CDR1 is SGHRS, CDR2 YFSETQ. The CDR3 spans 20 residues. J lost 3 bases, V lost 4 bases, and 20 bases had no gene match. Here the CDR3 reads CASSQPERGGKRGRTDTQYF. The CDR3 DNA reads as TGCGCCAGCAGCCAACCCGAGCGGGGGGGCAAACGAGGTAGAACAGATACGCAGTATTTT.

The J gene is TRBJ1-1, the V gene TRBV10-3; D may be TRBD1 (6 bases). The CDR3 runs to 15 residues. Per germline, CDR1 ENHRY and CDR2 SYGVKD. V lost 9 bases and J lost 4, with 21 bases in between. CDR3 nucleotides: TGTGCCATAACACAGGGTGCGGCCTTGAGCACTGAAGCTTTCTTT. This translates into CAITQGAALSTEAFF.

The chain uses TRBV19 and TRBJ2-1; the match to TRBD1 covers 9 bases. Germline values: CDR1 LNHDA, CDR2 SQIVND (reference sequence). The junction had 8 bases not matched to a gene; V was cut back by 4 bases and J by 4 bases. The CDR3 sequence is 16 residues long. CDR3 sequence: CASSTTGTGRYNEQFF. The CDR3 DNA reads TGTGCCAGTAGTACCACCGGGACAGGGCGGTACAATGAGCAGTTCTTC.

This chain uses TRBV19 with TRBJ1-6; D remains unclear. The V and J ends lost 3 bases and 0 bases respectively, with 15 bases between them. There are 18 residues in the CDR3. Looked up from germline, CDR1 is LNHDA and CDR2 is SQIVND (reference sequence). CDR3: CASSMKGSPFSYNSPLHF. The CDR3 nucleotides are TGTGCCAGTAGTATGAAAGGGAGTCCCTTCTCCTATAATTCACCCCTCCACTTT.

The chain combines TRBV20-1 with TRBJ2-5; 11 bases are a match to TRBD1. CDR3 length equals 15 residues. Germline V gene sequence: CDR1 DFQATT, CDR2 SNEGSKA (reference sequence). V lost 3 bases, J lost 2 bases, and 5 bases stayed unmatched. In DNA form, the CDR3 reads TGCAGTGCTAGTAAAGGGACAGGGGGACAAGAGACCCAGTACTTC. This gives the protein CSASKGTGGQETQYF.

This sequence joins TRBV2 and TRBJ1-4; the match to TRBD1 covers 7 bases. The CDR3 is 14 residues long. The germline V gene has CDR1 SNHLY and CDR2 FYNNEI. J was trimmed by 7 bases and V by 6 bases; bases with no gene match: 8. CDR3 DNA sequence: TGTGCCAGCAGGGCGACAGGGCTCCCTGAAAAACTGTTTTTT. Its translation is CASRATGLPEKLFF.

This clone occurred a few times. The rearrangement uses TRBV5-4 and TRBJ2-7; the D gene is possibly TRBD2 (6 bases). The CDR3 loop spans 15 amino acids. The V and J ends lost 0 bases and 4 bases respectively, with 14 bases between them. Per germline, CDR1 SGHNT and CDR2 YYREEE (reference sequence). The CDR3 bases are TGTGCCAGCAGCTTGGTAGGGACTGGAGTTTACGAGCAGTACTTC. Encoded protein: CASSLVGTGVYEQYF.

This clone was seen a handful of times. The chain uses TRBV27 and TRBJ1-2, with D unclear. The germline CDR1 and CDR2 sequences are MNHEY and SMNVEV (reference sequence). V lost 5 bases and J 8 bases, leaving 12 bases between the germline ends. This CDR3 contains 12 residues. Here the CDR3 DNA reads TGTGCCAGCAGTGCACTGGCGGGGGGCTACACCTTC. This encodes CASSALAGGYTF.

The chain is built from TRBV11-2 and TRBJ1-1; a possible D gene is TRBD1 (5 bases). In germline, CDR1 is SGHAT, CDR2 FQNNGV. The CDR3 length is 15 residues. The germline V and J ends were trimmed by 0 bases and 6 bases, with 14 bases remaining between them. Here the CDR3 reads CASSLESGGMAEAFF. The CDR3 DNA sequence: TGTGCCAGCAGCTTAGAGAGTGGGGGGATGGCTGAAGCTTTCTTT.

The chain has TRBV5-4 and TRBJ2-2, with D maybe TRBD2 (5 bases). The CDR3 length is 14 residues. Germline loops: CDR1 SGHNT, CDR2 YYREEE (reference sequence). The V end was cut by 3 bases, the J end by 7 bases, with 13 bases between. The chain's CDR3 is CASSSPIGSGELFF. The CDR3 coding sequence is TGTGCCAGCAGCTCCCCCATAGGGAGCGGGGAGCTGTTTTTT.

This clone was counted only a few times. The V gene is TRBV11-3, the J gene TRBJ2-3, with 9 positions matching TRBD1. V lost 1 base, J lost 2 bases, and 7 bases stayed unmatched. CDR1 and CDR2 (germline): SGHNT, YENEEA. This CDR3 is built from 17 residues. The CDR3 DNA is TGTGCCAGCAGCTTAGGGTCCGGGACAGGGTACACAGATACGCAGTATTTT. This sequence encodes CASSLGSGTGYTDTQYF.

The genes are TRBV9 and TRBJ2-1, with 9 bases aligning to TRBD1. With V trimmed by 0 bases and J by 7 bases, 8 bases remained unmatched. The CDR3 runs 16 residues. Germline CDR1 SGDLS, CDR2 YYNGEE. The CDR3 coding sequence is TGTGCCAGCAGCGTAGCTAAAACAGGGGGCCAGAATGAGCAGTTCTTC. This encodes CASSVAKTGGQNEQFF. Complete variable domain (other parts from reference TRBV9 and TRBJ2-1): DSGVTQTPKHLITATGQRVTLRCSPRSGDLSVYWYQQSLDQGLQFLIQYYNGEERAKGNILERFSAQQFPDLHSELNLSSLELGDSALYFCASSVAKTGGQNEQFFGPGTRLTVL.

V gene TRBV13 combines with J gene TRBJ1-4, with unresolved D. From germline, CDR1 is PRHDT and CDR2 FYEKMQ (reference sequence). The CDR3 length is 14 residues. V lost 3 bases, J lost 0 bases, and 5 bases lay in between. The CDR3 bases are TGTGCCAGCAGCTTCGGGGCAACTAATGAAAAACTGTTTTTT. It translates to CASSFGATNEKLFF.